These 9 T cell receptor beta chains were all obtained from the same sample, sequenced in a study of metastatic and nonmetastatic thyroid tumors. TCRdb called clones again from the PCR reads with MiXCR. Of about 41,000 clones in the sample, roughly 26% were seen once. All patients were untreated before thyroid surgery. Sample: tumor tissue. The receptors shown here come from a female donor with papillary thyroid cancer or a benign thyroid nodule (not recorded which). Some clones in this sample may be carry-over from other donors' samples.

The gene calls are TRBV6-5 and TRBJ2-7; D not resolved. The CDR3 extends over 16 amino acids. The ends were cut back, 0 bases at V and 6 bases at J, with 18 bases in the middle. Per germline, CDR1 MNHEY and CDR2 SVGAGI. CDR3 amino acids: CASSYSIKTYISEQYF. CDR3 sequence (DNA): TGTGCCAGCAGTTACTCGATCAAGACCTACATCTCCGAGCAGTACTTC.

The rearrangement uses TRBV2 and TRBJ2-7, with D possibly called TRBD1 or TRBD2 (5 bases each). The CDR3 extends over 14 amino acids. From germline, CDR1 is SNHLY and CDR2 FYNNEI. The V and J ends lost 1 base and 10 bases respectively, with 17 bases between them. The CDR3 bases are TGTGCCAGCAGTGAAGAATCGGGGCTGCTGGGACAGTACTTC. Protein product: CASSEESGLLGQYF.

This clone was seen ten or more times. A much larger clone differs by one base, so this may be a read error. The gene calls are TRBV28 and TRBJ1-3, with D unclear. The germline V and J ends were trimmed by 2 bases and 1 base, with 6 bases remaining between them. CDR3 length equals 14 residues. Looked up from germline, CDR1 is MDHEN and CDR2 is SYDVKM. The CDR3 nucleotides are TGTGCCAGCAGTTTACGGAGGTCTGGAAACACCATATATTTT. It is translated as CASSLRRSGNTIYF.

J is TRBJ2-6 and V is TRBV20-1, with D maybe TRBD1 (5 bases). The V and J ends lost 4 bases and 1 base respectively, with 20 bases between them. The CDR3 sequence is 18 residues long. Germline assignment: CDR1 DFQATT and CDR2 SNEGSKA (reference sequence). In nucleotides, the CDR3 is TGCAGTGCTAAAAGAGGTAGCCTAAGGGGTTCTGGGGCCAACGTCCTGACTTTC. Translation: CSAKRGSLRGSGANVLTF.

On this clone: The junction does not match germline at one end; this may be a read error. The DNA for the CDR3 is TGTGCCAGCAGCTTAGTTGTTTCGTGTAGAAACACCGGTGAGCTGTTTTTT. Translated: CASSLVVSCRNTGELFF. The rearrangement links TRBV11-2 to TRBJ2-2; D uncertain. The CDR3 length is 17 residues. Germline CDR1 SGHAT, CDR2 FQNNGV.

This clone was recorded at least ten times. CDR3 DNA sequence: TGTGCCAGCAGCTTAAGGCGCTCTGGAAACACCATATATTTT. As protein: CASSLRRSGNTIYF. The chain is built from TRBV7-8 and TRBJ1-3; D remains ambiguous. This CDR3 contains 14 residues. Germline CDR1 SGHVS, CDR2 FQNEAQ. Trimming pared 2 bases from V and 0 bases from J, leaving 5 bases between.

This clone was picked up a small number of times. This chain uses TRBV6-1 with TRBJ2-7; D remains ambiguous. CDR3 length: 13 amino acids. CDR1 and CDR2 from the germline V gene are MNHNS and SASEGT. V dropped 2 bases and J dropped 3 bases, with 8 bases sitting between them. The CDR3 sequence is CASSEQRDYEQYF. For the CDR3, the DNA is TGTGCCAGCAGTGAACAGCGCGACTACGAGCAGTACTTC.

Relative to its sample, this clone is medium-sized. J is TRBJ2-7 and V is TRBV12-3 or TRBV12-4, with a possible D match to TRBD2 (9 bases). The CDR3 totals 20 residues. V was clipped by 2 bases and J by 0 bases, with 26 bases between them. CDR3 region: CASSLTGGIAGVLSSYEQYF. CDR3 DNA: TGTGCCAGCAGTTTAACAGGGGGAATAGCGGGGGTTCTAAGCTCCTACGAGCAGTACTTC.

This clone was counted ten times or more. Being one base from a much bigger clone, this may be a read error. A read error is likely, as this CDR3 ends without the conserved phenylalanine or tryptophan. J is TRBJ2-7 and V is TRBV29-1, with 9 positions matching TRBD2. The ends lost 4 bases at V and 5 bases at J; junction bases unmatched: 9. The CDR3 has 14 residues. Germline loops: CDR1 SQVTM, CDR2 ANQGSEA. The CDR3 DNA reads TGCAGCGTTGGAGGGCGGGGGGGCTCGGACGAGCAGTACCTC. Translation gives CSVGGRGGSDEQYL.